This is a list of T cell receptor beta chains from one sample in a study of radiation and T cells in renal cell carcinoma. Method: immunoSEQ multiplex PCR; TCRdb's copy keeps in-frame clones and lacks some. The sample has about 130,000 clones, more than 80% seen once; the top ten hold under 2.5%. Sequenced material: blood, taken from a patient whose treatment included radiotherapy and nephrectomy. The receptors shown here come from a woman aged 55-69 years with renal cell carcinoma. Both conserved end residues are part of each CDR3. The D gene is left open where the match is weak. Not all rows give a size; the values are once, few, many and, for expanded clones, a class.

len,v_gene,abundance,d_gene,j_gene,CDR3nt,CDR3aa
16,TRBV4-2,NA,TRBD2,TRBJ2-3,TGTTCGTCGGGGCTAGCGGGAGTGGTCGGCACAGATACGCAGTATTTT,CSSGLAGVVGTDTQYF
14,TRBV18,NA,NA,TRBJ1-4,TGTGCCAGCTCACCGGGAACCAGCGGGGAAAAACTGTTTTTT,CASSPGTSGEKLFF
17,TRBV7-2,NA,NA,TRBJ2-2,TGTGCCAGCAGCTTAGGGGGGCCGTCAAGAAACACCGGGGAGCTGTTTTTT,CASSLGGPSRNTGELFF
14,TRBV5-4,NA,NA,TRBJ2-1,TGTGCCAGCAGCCGAACTGGACTAAGTGATGAGCAGTTCTTC,CASSRTGLSDEQFF
13,TRBV18,once,NA,TRBJ1-1,TGTGCCAGCTCGACAGGAACCGACACTGAAGCTTTCTTT,CASSTGTDTEAFF
15,TRBV6-5,NA,TRBD2,TRBJ2-5,TGTGCCAGCAGTTACGCGGAGGCGGGGGGGGAGACCCAGTACTTC,CASSYAEAGGETQYF
15,TRBV6-5,NA,TRBD2,TRBJ2-7,TGTGCCAGCAGTTACAGTACTAGCGGGAGATACGAGCAGTACTTC,CASSYSTSGRYEQYF
13,TRBV11-2,NA,NA,TRBJ1-1,TGTGCCAGCAGCTTAGGGGCGGGGGTACAAGCTTTCTTT,CASSLGAGVQAFF
15,TRBV19,NA,NA,TRBJ2-5,TGTGCCAGTAGTATAGGTGGGGGGCCACAAGAGACCCAGTACTTC,CASSIGGGPQETQYF
14,TRBV5-6,NA,NA,TRBJ1-5,TGTGCCAGCAGCTTCAAGCCCCAGGAGGAGGGCCATTCTTTT,CASSFKPQEEGHSF
14,TRBV19,once,NA,TRBJ2-7,TGTGCCAGTAGTATCGGTGGGAGATCCTACGAGCAGTACTTC,CASSIGGRSYEQYF
16,TRBV5-1,few,NA,TRBJ1-6,TGCGCCAGCAGCCTTGCGGGGGGCTCCCGAAATTCACCCCTCCACTTT,CASSLAGGSRNSPLHF
13,TRBV11-3,NA,NA,TRBJ2-1,TGTGCCAGCTCCTGGGTAGCTGGTACGGAGCAGTTCTTC,CASSWVAGTEQFF
15,TRBV4-1,NA,NA,TRBJ2-7,TGCGCCAGCAGCCAAGATCTCCCAGGGCACTACGAGCAGTACTTC,CASSQDLPGHYEQYF
13,TRBV19,NA,NA,TRBJ2-7,TGTGCCAGCTCACCTGGCGGCACCTACGAGCAGTACTTC,CASSPGGTYEQYF
14,TRBV25-1,NA,NA,TRBJ1-1,TGTGCCAGCAGTGACCCGGGGGGTGACACTGAAGCTTTCTTT,CASSDPGGDTEAFF
15,TRBV11-2,NA,NA,TRBJ1-1,TGTGCCAGCAGCTTTAACAGGGCTAAGAACACTGAAGCTTTCTTT,CASSFNRAKNTEAFF
13,TRBV6-6,NA,TRBD1,TRBJ1-5,TGTGCCAGCATTGACAGGGTTGGGCAGCCCCAGCATTTT,CASIDRVGQPQHF
13,TRBV2,few,NA,TRBJ2-4,TGTGCCAGCAGGACGCTAGCCAAAAACATTCAGTACTTC,CASRTLAKNIQYF
12,TRBV28,few,NA,TRBJ1-2,TGTGCCAGCCTTTGGGCCAACTATGGCTACACCTTC,CASLWANYGYTF
17,TRBV2,NA,TRBD1,TRBJ1-6,TGTGCCAGCAGTGGTGGGACAGGGCGTGGTAATCATTCACCCCTCCACTTT,CASSGGTGRGNHSPLHF
12,TRBV14,NA,NA,TRBJ2-7,TGTGCCAGCAGCCATCTTCTCTCCGAGCAGTACTTC,CASSHLLSEQYF
15,TRBV5-1,NA,TRBD1,TRBJ2-3,TGCGCCAGCAGCTTCGCAACAGGGGTGGCAGATACGCAGTATTTT,CASSFATGVADTQYF
12,TRBV27,once,NA,TRBJ2-2,TGTGCCACGACAGGAAGTACCGGGGAGCTGTTTTTT,CATTGSTGELFF
17,TRBV15,NA,TRBD2,TRBJ2-4,TGTGCCACCAGCAGAGCTAGCGGGGCCCTAGCCAAAAACATTCAGTACTTC,CATSRASGALAKNIQYF
15,TRBV5-1,NA,TRBD1,TRBJ2-6,TGCGCCAGCAGCCAGGGGGCGGGTGGGGCCAACGTCCTGACTTTC,CASSQGAGGANVLTF
16,TRBV4-2,NA,NA,TRBJ1-1,TGTGCCAGCAGCCAAGAGTTACGGACAGCAGGCACTGAAGCTTTCTTT,CASSQELRTAGTEAFF
11,TRBV5-4,NA,NA,TRBJ1-1,TGTGCCAGCACTTGGGGGGCTGAAGCTTTCTTT,CASTWGAEAFF
14,TRBV6-6,few,NA,TRBJ1-1,TGTGCCAGCAGTTACGAGGAGAGGAACACTGAAGCTTTCTTT,CASSYEERNTEAFF
15,TRBV5-4,NA,TRBD2,TRBJ2-1,TGTGCCAGCAGCTTTCTGGCGGGAGGGCCAGGTGAGCAGTTCTTC,CASSFLAGGPGEQFF
17,TRBV2,NA,TRBD2,TRBJ2-5,TGTGCCAGCAGTCCCCGTCGGACTAGCGGGAGCCAAGAGACCCAGTACTTC,CASSPRRTSGSQETQYF
13,TRBV27,NA,NA,TRBJ1-1,TGTGCCAGCAGTTTCGTATTTAACACTGAAGCTTTCTTT,CASSFVFNTEAFF
13,TRBV6-6,NA,NA,TRBJ1-5,TGTGCCAGCAGTTTGGGGTTTAATCAGCCCCAGCATTTT,CASSLGFNQPQHF
12,TRBV29-1,NA,NA,TRBJ2-5,TGCAGCGCTCAACTAGTTAGGGAGACCCAGTACTTC,CSAQLVRETQYF
16,TRBV2,many,TRBD1,TRBJ2-2,TGTGCCAGCAGTGTAAAGTCCGGGACAGGGAACGGGGAGCTGTTTTTT,CASSVKSGTGNGELFF
18,TRBV28,NA,TRBD1,TRBJ1-4,TGTGCCAGCAGTGCCCCGGGACAGGGGGGCGCATATAATGAAAAACTGTTTTTT,CASSAPGQGGAYNEKLFF
13,TRBV14,NA,NA,TRBJ2-7,TGTGCCAGCAGCCAAGATTTGGGATACGAGCAGTACTTC,CASSQDLGYEQYF
15,TRBV9,NA,NA,TRBJ2-1,TGTGCCAGCAGCGTAGGAGGGAGGAAGGGAAATGAGCAGTTCTTC,CASSVGGRKGNEQFF
15,TRBV5-1,once,NA,TRBJ2-1,TGCGCCAGCAGCTTGGAACTTATCAAGGGCAATGAGCAGTTCTTC,CASSLELIKGNEQFF
16,TRBV5-4,NA,TRBD2,TRBJ2-7,TGTGCCAGCAGCTGGGGGACTAGCGGGCTTACCTACGAGCAGTACTTC,CASSWGTSGLTYEQYF
10,TRBV6-5,once,NA,TRBJ2-1,TGTGCCAGCGGGTATGGTGAGCAGTTCTTC,CASGYGEQFF
15,TRBV5-1,NA,NA,TRBJ1-2,TGCGCCAGCAGCTTGGAGGACGGACTCCTCTATGGCTACACCTTC,CASSLEDGLLYGYTF
11,TRBV4-1,NA,NA,TRBJ1-2,TGCGCCAGCAGCCAAGAAGGGGGCTACACCTTC,CASSQEGGYTF
15,TRBV5-1,NA,TRBD2,TRBJ2-1,TGCGCCAGCAGCGTCGGGCTCAGCGGGAACAATGAGCAGTTCTTC,CASSVGLSGNNEQFF
15,TRBV2,NA,TRBD2,TRBJ2-4,TGTGCCAGCAGTGAGGACAGCGGGAGGGAAAACATTCAGTACTTC,CASSEDSGRENIQYF
13,TRBV4-3,NA,NA,TRBJ2-3,TGCGCCAGCAGCCAGGGCCTCACAGATACGCAGTATTTT,CASSQGLTDTQYF
14,TRBV19,NA,NA,TRBJ1-5,TGTGCCGGCGGGACACCGTATAGCAATCAGCCCCAGCATTTT,CAGGTPYSNQPQHF
17,TRBV5-1,NA,TRBD2,TRBJ2-5,TGCGCCAGCAGCCCTAACTTTGGGACTACAAACGAAGAGACCCAGTACTTC,CASSPNFGTTNEETQYF
13,TRBV27,few,TRBD1,TRBJ2-3,TGTGCCAGCAAAGGACAGGGGCGAGATACGCAGTATTTT,CASKGQGRDTQYF